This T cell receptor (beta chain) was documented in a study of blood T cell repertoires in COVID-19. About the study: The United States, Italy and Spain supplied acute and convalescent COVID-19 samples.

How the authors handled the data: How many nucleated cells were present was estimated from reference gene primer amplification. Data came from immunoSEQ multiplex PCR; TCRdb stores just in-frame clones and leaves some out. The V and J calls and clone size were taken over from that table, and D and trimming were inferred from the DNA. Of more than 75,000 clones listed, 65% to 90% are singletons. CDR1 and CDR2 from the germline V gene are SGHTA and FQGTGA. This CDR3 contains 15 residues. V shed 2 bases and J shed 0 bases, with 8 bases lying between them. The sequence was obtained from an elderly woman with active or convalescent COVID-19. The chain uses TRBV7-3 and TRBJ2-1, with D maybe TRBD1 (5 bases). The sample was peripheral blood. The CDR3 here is CASSLGQGSYNEQFF. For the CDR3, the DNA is TGTGCCAGCAGCTTAGGGCAGGGCTCCTACAATGAGCAGTTCTTC.